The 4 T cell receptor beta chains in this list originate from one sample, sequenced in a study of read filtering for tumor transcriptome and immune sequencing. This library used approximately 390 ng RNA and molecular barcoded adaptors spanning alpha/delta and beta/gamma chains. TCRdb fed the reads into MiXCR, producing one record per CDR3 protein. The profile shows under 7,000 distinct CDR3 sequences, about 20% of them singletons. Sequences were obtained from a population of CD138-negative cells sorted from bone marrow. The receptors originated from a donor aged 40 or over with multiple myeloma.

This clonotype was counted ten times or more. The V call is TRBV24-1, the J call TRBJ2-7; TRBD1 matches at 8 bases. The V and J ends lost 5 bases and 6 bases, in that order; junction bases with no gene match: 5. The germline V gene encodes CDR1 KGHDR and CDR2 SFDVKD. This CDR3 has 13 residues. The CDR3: CATSASRGLEQYF. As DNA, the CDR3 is TGTGCCACCAGTGCTTCCAGGGGGCTCGAGCAGTACTTC.

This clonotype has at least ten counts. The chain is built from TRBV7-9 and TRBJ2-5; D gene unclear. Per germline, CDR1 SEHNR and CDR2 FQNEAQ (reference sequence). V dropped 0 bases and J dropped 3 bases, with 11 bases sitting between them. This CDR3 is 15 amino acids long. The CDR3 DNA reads TGTGCCAGCAGCTTAGCGCCGCGTCTTGAAGAGACCCAGTACTTC. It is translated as CASSLAPRLEETQYF.

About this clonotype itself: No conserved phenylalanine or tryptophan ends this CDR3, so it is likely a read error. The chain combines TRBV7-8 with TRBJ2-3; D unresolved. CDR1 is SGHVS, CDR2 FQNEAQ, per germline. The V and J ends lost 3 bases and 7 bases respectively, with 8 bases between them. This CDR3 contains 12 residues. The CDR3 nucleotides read TGTGCCAGCAGCTTTCGATCCCATACGCAGTATTTG. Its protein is CASSFRSHTQYL.

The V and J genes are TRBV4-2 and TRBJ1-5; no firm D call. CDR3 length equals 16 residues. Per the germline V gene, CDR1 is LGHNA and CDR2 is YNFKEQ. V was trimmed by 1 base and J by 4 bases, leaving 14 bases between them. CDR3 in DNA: TGTGCCAGCAGCCAAGGTGGCGTCAGCTCGAATCAGCCCCAGCATTTT. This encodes CASSQGGVSSNQPQHF.